This T cell receptor (beta chain) came from a study of cytomegalovirus exposure and HLA in healthy donors. About the study: The approximately 670 first-cohort repertoires shared a platform with the 120 or so validation repertoires, as reported in a later analysis. General observations from the study: Using the classifier, cytomegalovirus status was reportedly diagnosed with high specificity and sensitivity. The study recorded 160 or so TCR beta chains that were cytomegalovirus-associated.

This clone was recorded only once. The antigen is not known. Data came from immunoSEQ multiplex PCR; TCRdb stores just in-frame clones and leaves some out. The sample carries tens of thousands of clones, roughly 95% recorded once. The V gene's germline CDR1 is SGHRS and CDR2 YFSETQ. The V and J ends lost 1 base and 6 bases respectively, with 13 bases between them. The CDR3 is made up of 15 amino acids. Specimen: PBMCs. The V gene is TRBV5-1, the J gene TRBJ2-2; D remains ambiguous. This clonotype originated in a woman aged 18-29 years in good health and CMV-seropositive. The CDR3 region is CASSLYLSVSGELFF. In DNA, the CDR3 is TGCGCCAGCAGCTTGTATTTGTCCGTGTCCGGGGAGCTGTTTTTT. Complete variable domain (other parts from reference TRBV5-1 and TRBJ2-2): KAGVTQTPRYLIKTRGQQVTLSCSPISGHRSVSWYQQTPGQGLQFLFEYFSETQRNKGNFPGRFSGRQFSNSRSEMNVSTLELGDSALYLCASSLYLSVSGELFFGEGSRLTVL.